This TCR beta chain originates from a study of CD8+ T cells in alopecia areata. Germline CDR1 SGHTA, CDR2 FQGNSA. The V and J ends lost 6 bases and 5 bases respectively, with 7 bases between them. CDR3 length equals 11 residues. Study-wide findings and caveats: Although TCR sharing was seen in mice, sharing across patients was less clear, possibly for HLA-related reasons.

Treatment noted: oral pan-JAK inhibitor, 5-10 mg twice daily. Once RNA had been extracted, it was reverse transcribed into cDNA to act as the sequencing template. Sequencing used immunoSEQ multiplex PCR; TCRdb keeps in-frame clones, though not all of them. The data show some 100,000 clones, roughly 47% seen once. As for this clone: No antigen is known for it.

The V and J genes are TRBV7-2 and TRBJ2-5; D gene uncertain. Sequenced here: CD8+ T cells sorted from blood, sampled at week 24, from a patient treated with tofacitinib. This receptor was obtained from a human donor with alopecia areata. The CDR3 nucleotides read TGTGCCAGCAGGATCCGGGAGACCCAGTACTTC. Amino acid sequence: CASRIRETQYF.